This T cell receptor (beta chain) appears in the sequencing data of a study of vaccination and CD4 T cells after COVID-19. Study overall: The convalescent group had six males, four females, seven Caucasians, two Asians, one multiracial.

This clonotype was found a few times. The antigen remains undetermined. Treatment indicated: approximately 10-day PBMC culture with coronavirus spike peptide pools or control peptides (ViraFEST assay). Spanning March to December 2020, the positive PCR dates came before US Alpha, Beta and Delta variants. The study's findings and limits: The median proportion of reactive clones detected only post-vaccination in convalescent patients was 85% to 90%.

This CDR3 is 13 amino acids long. CDR1 MNHNS and CDR2 SASEGT come from the germline V gene. V lost 7 bases and J lost 5, with 14 bases in between. Cultured CD4+ T-cell DNA underwent Oncomine TCR Beta short-read sequencing. Via MiXCR, TCRdb re-called the PCR reads, giving one row per CDR3 protein. This table has approximately 12,000 distinct CDR3 sequences, approximately 28% appearing once. Material: cultured CD4+ T cells from blood. The TCR originated in a human donor with COVID-19. V and J are TRBV6-1 and TRBJ2-5, with D possibly TRBD2 on 6 matching bases. The chain's CDR3 is CASTPSGVETQYF. The CDR3 region has the DNA TGTGCCAGCACCCCTTCGGGGGTGGAGACCCAGTACTTC.